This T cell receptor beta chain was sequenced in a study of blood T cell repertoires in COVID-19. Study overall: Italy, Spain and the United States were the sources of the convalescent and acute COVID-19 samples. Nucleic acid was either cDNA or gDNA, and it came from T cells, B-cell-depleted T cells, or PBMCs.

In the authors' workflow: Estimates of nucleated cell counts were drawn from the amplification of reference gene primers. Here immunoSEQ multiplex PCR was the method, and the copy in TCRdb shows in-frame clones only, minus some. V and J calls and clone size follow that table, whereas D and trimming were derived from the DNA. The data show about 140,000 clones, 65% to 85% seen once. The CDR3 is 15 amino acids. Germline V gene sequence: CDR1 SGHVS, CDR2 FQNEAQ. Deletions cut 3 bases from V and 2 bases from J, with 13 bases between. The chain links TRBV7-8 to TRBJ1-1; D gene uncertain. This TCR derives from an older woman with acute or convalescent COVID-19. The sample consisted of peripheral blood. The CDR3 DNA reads TGTGCCAGCAGCTTCAGGAGGAAGACTAACACTGAAGCTTTCTTT. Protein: CASSFRRKTNTEAFF.